These T cell receptor beta chains were read from a single sample in a study of T-cell memory formation after mild COVID-19. Via MiXCR, TCRdb re-called the 5' RACE reads, giving one row per CDR3 protein. This sample carries 280,000 or so distinct CDR3 sequences, 8% to 10% of them seen once, and the ten largest clones take about 22%. The sequencing input was PBMCs or a T cell subset sorted from them (not recorded which). The receptor set was obtained from a man aged 18 to 30 who had mild COVID-19 (a few samples of this study predate the infection). Cell type and time point are not known. Each CDR3 is given with its conserved first and last residue. The D gene is left open where the match is weak. Where a row states a size, it is once, few, many or the class of an expanded clone; other rows omit it.

abundance | j_gene | v_gene | d_gene | CDR3nt | CDR3aa
many | TRBJ2-2 | TRBV7-2 | . | TGTGCCAGCAGCTTAGCGAGGCTAGCCCGTAAATTAACCGGGGAGCTGTTTTTT | CASSLARLARKLTGELFF
few | TRBJ1-4 | TRBV7-9 | . | TGTGCCAGCAGCTATCATCGGGGACTACGGAGTGAAAAACTGTTTTTT | CASSYHRGLRSEKLFF
. | TRBJ2-3 | TRBV10-2 | . | TGCGCCAGCAGTGAGTCCTTCACAGATACGCAGTATTTT | CASSESFTDTQYF
few | TRBJ1-1 | TRBV12-3/TRBV12-4 | . | TGTGCCAGCAGTCCCCCTGAACAGCTAAACACTGAAGCTTTCTTT | CASSPPEQLNTEAFF
few | TRBJ2-5 | TRBV5-4 | TRBD2 | TGTGCCAGCAGACTCGTGGCGGGAGGGTCTGGAGAGACCCAGTACTTC | CASRLVAGGSGETQYF
few | TRBJ2-2 | TRBV7-9 | . | TGTGCCAGCAGCTCCCTGGGGGAAACCGGGGAGCTGTTTTTT | CASSSLGETGELFF
many | TRBJ1-2 | TRBV5-1 | . | TGCGCCAGCAGCCTCCTGGACGCTTCCTATGGCTACACCTTC | CASSLLDASYGYTF
few | TRBJ2-2 | TRBV4-3 | TRBD2 | TGCGCCAGCAGCCACCCTGGCGGGGGGGGGGAAGGAGGGGAGCTGTTTTTT | CASSHPGGGGEGGELFF
. | TRBJ2-7 | TRBV4-3 | TRBD1 | TGCGCCAGCAGCCAGGGGACAGGGACCTACGAGCAGTACTTC | CASSQGTGTYEQYF
. | TRBJ1-2 | TRBV7-9 | . | TGTGCCAGCGGCCCGGGGGATCGCTACACCTTC | CASGPGDRYTF
. | TRBJ1-5 | TRBV15 | TRBD1 | TGTGCCACCAGCAGAGGGACAGGGGGGCAGCCCCAGCATTTT | CATSRGTGGQPQHF
. | TRBJ2-2 | TRBV6-2/TRBV6-3 | . | TGTGCCAGCTCCCCCGGACGGGGATCGGTGCTGTCCGGGGAGCTGTTTTTT | CASSPGRGSVLSGELFF
many | TRBJ2-4 | TRBV15 | . | TGTGCCACCAGCAGAGCGGATTGGGCGGGGAGAAACATTCAGTACTTC | CATSRADWAGRNIQYF
few | TRBJ1-5 | TRBV12-3/TRBV12-4 | . | TGTGCCAGCAACCCGGCGGGTTCCCGCCAGCCCCAGCATTTT | CASNPAGSRQPQHF
few | TRBJ2-1 | TRBV24-1 | . | TGTGCCACCAGTGAAGGCCAGGGCTCCTACAATGAGCAGTTCTTC | CATSEGQGSYNEQFF
many | TRBJ2-2 | TRBV12-3/TRBV12-4 | . | TGTGCCAGCAGTGGACGGGCCGGGGAGCTGTTTTTT | CASSGRAGELFF
once | TRBJ2-5 | TRBV12-3/TRBV12-4 | . | TGTGCCAGCAGTCCATGGGGGGCCCGGACCCAGTACTTC | CASSPWGARTQYF
many | TRBJ2-3 | TRBV12-3/TRBV12-4 | TRBD2 | TGTGCCAGCAGTTTAATTGGTAGCGGGGGGGCAGATACGCAGTATTTT | CASSLIGSGGADTQYF
. | TRBJ1-1 | TRBV20-1 | . | TGCAGTGCTAACAGAGGTGATTTGAACACTGAAGCTTTCTTT | CSANRGDLNTEAFF
many | TRBJ2-3 | TRBV7-9 | . | TGTGCCAGCACCTCGAGGGGCTCCACAGATACGCAGTATTTT | CASTSRGSTDTQYF
few | TRBJ2-1 | TRBV7-6 | TRBD2 | TGTGCCAGCAGCTTAGCCGGGACTACCCACAATGAGCAGTTCTTC | CASSLAGTTHNEQFF
few | TRBJ2-3 | TRBV9 | TRBD2 | TGTGCCAGCAGCGTAGTCCTCGGGGGGGCGGCAGATACGCAGTATTTT | CASSVVLGGAADTQYF